A single sample gave rise to the 5 T cell receptor beta chains below, sequenced in a study of CXCR3-negative and CXCR3-positive naive CD8 T cells. General study results and limits: Relative to CXCR3-negative naive cells, CXCR3-positive naive cells had more hydrophobic TRB CDR3s.

The TRB libraries of cDNA were built by UMI-labeled 5' RACE. TCRdb reprocessed the 5' RACE reads, keeping one entry per CDR3 protein, no DNA. Its listing shows 150,000 to 180,000 distinct CDR3 sequences. What these receptors recognize is not known. The specimen was naive CXCR3+ CD8+ T cells from blood. Noted subset: CD45RO-CCR7+CD27+CD95- naive CD8+ T cells expressing CXCR3 (TNR3+). These receptors came from a human donor in good health. Some clones in this sample may be carry-over from other donors' samples.

The chain couples TRBV2 to TRBJ2-6; TCRdb calls TRBD1, which cannot be checked without DNA. Germline lookup yields CDR1 SNHLY and CDR2 FYNNEI. This CDR3 is built from 20 residues. The CDR3 sequence is CASSNLPGQHIRSGANVLTF. Filled out from reference TRBV2 and TRBJ2-6, the complete variable domain reads EPEVTQTPSHQVTQMGQEVILRCVPISNHLYFYWYRQILGQKVEFLVSFYNNEISEKSEIFDDQFSVERPDGSNFTLKIRSTKLEDSAMYFCASSNLPGQHIRSGANVLTFGAGSRLTVL.

The chain is built from TRBV19 and TRBJ1-5. The CDR3 spans 14 residues. Germline values: CDR1 LNHDA, CDR2 SQIVND (reference sequence). The CDR3 sequence: CASTREGKDQPQHF. Full variable domain (remainder filled in from reference TRBV19 and TRBJ1-5): DGGITQSPKYLFRKEGQNVTLSCEQNLNHDAMYWYRQDPGQGLRLIYYSQIVNDFQKGDIAEGYSVSREKKESFPLTVTSAQKNPTAFYLCASTREGKDQPQHFGDGTRLSIL.

The chain uses TRBV4-1 and TRBJ1-1. The CDR3 runs to 14 residues. CDR1 is MGHRA, CDR2 YSYEKL, per germline. The CDR3 spells CASSQGHFFTEAFF.

The chain carries TRBV24-1 and TRBJ2-6; TCRdb picks TRBD1, but there is no DNA to check that call. The CDR3 consists of 15 residues. Per germline, CDR1 KGHDR and CDR2 SFDVKD. CDR3 sequence reads: CATSGGVSGANVLTF.

This chain joins TRBV13 and TRBJ2-7; the TCRdb call, TRBD2, lacks DNA for checking. The CDR3 is made up of 15 amino acids. Germline V gene lookup returns CDR1 PRHDT and CDR2 FYEKMQ (reference sequence). This CDR3 reads CASSLAGLGLYEQYF.